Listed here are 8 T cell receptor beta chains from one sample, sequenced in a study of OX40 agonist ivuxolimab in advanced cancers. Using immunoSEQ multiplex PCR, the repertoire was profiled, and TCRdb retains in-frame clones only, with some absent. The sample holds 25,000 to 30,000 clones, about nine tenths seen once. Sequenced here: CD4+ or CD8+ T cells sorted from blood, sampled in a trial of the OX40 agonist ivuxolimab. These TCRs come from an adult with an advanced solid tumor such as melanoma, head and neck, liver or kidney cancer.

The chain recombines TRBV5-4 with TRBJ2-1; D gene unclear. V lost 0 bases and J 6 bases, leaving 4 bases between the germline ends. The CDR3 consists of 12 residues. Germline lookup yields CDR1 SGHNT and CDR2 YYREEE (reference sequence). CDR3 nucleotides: TGTGCCAGCAGCTTGGAAGGCAATGAGCAGTTCTTC. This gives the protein CASSLEGNEQFF.

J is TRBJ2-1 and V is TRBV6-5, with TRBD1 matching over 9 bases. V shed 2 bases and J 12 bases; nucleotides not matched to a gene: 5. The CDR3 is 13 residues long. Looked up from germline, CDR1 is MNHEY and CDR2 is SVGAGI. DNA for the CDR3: TGTGCCAGCAGTTACGCGGGGACAGGGTGGCAGTTCTTC. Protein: CASSYAGTGWQFF.

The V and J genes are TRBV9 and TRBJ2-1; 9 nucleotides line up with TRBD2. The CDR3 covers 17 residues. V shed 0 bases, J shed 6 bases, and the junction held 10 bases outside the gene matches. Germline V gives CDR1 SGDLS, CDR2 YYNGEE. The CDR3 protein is CASSVDSSGNPSNEQFF. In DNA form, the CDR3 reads TGTGCCAGCAGCGTAGATTCTAGCGGGAACCCTAGCAATGAGCAGTTCTTC.

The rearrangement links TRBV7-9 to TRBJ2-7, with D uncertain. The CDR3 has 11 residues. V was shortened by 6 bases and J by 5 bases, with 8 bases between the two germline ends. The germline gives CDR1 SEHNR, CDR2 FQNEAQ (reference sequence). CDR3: CASSYSDEQYF. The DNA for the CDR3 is TGTGCCAGCAGTTACTCGGACGAGCAGTACTTC.

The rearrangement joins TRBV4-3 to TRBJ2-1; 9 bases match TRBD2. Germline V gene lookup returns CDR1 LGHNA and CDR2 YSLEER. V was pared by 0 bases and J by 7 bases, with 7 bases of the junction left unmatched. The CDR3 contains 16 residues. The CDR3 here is CASSQESGGRSNEQFF. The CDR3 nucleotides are TGCGCCAGCAGCCAAGAGAGCGGGGGGAGGAGTAATGAGCAGTTCTTC.

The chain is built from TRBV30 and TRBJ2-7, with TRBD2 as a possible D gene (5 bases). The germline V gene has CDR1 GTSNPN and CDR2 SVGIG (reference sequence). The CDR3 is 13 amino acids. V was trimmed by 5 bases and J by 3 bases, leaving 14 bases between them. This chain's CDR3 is CAWLPFGGYEQYF. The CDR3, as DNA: TGTGCCTGGCTCCCCTTCGGAGGCTACGAGCAGTACTTC. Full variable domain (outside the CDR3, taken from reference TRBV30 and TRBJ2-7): SQTIHQWPATLVQPVGSPLSLECTVEGTSNPNLYWYRQAAGRGLQLLFYSVGIGQISSEVPQNLSASRPQDRQFILSSKKLLLSDSGFYLCAWLPFGGYEQYFGPGTRLTVT.

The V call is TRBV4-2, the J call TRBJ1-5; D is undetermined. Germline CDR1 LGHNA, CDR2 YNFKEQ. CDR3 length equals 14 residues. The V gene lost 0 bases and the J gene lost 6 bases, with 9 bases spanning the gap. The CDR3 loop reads CASSQDREGQPQHF. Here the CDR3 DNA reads TGTGCCAGCAGCCAAGATCGAGAGGGTCAGCCCCAGCATTTT.

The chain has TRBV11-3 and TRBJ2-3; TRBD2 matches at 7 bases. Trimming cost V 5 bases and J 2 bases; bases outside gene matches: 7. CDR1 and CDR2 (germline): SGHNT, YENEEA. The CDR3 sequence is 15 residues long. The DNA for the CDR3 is TGTGCCAGCAGCCTCCGGGACTATCTCACAGATACGCAGTATTTT. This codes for CASSLRDYLTDTQYF. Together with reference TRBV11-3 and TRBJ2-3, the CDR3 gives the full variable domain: EAGVVQSPRYKIIEKKQPVAFWCNPISGHNTLYWYLQNLGQGPELLIRYENEEAVDDSQLPKDRFSAERLKGVDSTLKIQPAELGDSAVYLCASSLRDYLTDTQYFGPGTRLTVL.